This T cell receptor beta chain was sequenced in a study of blood T cells in healthy people across ages. Overall study findings and caveats: Roughly linear declines in TCR beta diversity per million T cells occurred with age. Compared with aged donors, long-lived donors showed fewer expanded clones, suggesting selection.

Donors gave ten milliliters of peripheral blood apiece. The V end was cut by 0 bases, the J end by 10 bases, with 13 bases between. This CDR3 has 15 amino acids. CDR1 and CDR2 from the germline V gene are SGHTA and FQGNSA. This clonotype came up a few times. Its target is not known. The second PCR ran roughly 6 to 11 cycles with a sample-barcoded 5' primer and J-beta primers. Carrying 12 random nucleotides, a template-switch adaptor labeled each individual cDNA molecule. TCRdb reanalysed the 5' RACE reads using MiXCR and keeps one entry per CDR3 protein. The profile shows over a million distinct CDR3 sequences, more than 40% of them singletons.

The sample was blood. The chain combines TRBV7-2 with TRBJ1-6; D uncertain. This receptor was identified in a woman in her sixties in good health. CDR3 region: CASSLAYGAYSPLHF. The CDR3 DNA reads as TGTGCCAGCAGCTTAGCTTATGGAGCCTACTCACCCCTCCACTTT. The full variable domain, completed using reference TRBV7-2 and TRBJ1-6, is GAGVSQSPSNKVTEKGKDVELRCDPISGHTALYWYRQSLGQGLEFLIYFQGNSAPDKSGLPSDRFSAERTGGSVSTLTIQRTQQEDSAVYLCASSLAYGAYSPLHFGNGTRLTVT.